The clone carrying this TCR beta chain was recorded once. The target antigen is unknown. TCRdb keeps only in-frame clones here, not all; method: immunoSEQ multiplex PCR. This sample has about 2.4 million clones, with over 85% found just once. The sample originates from a study of shared clonotypes between healthy human individuals. Overall study results and limits: Represented genetic and exposure-history diversity was restricted by having few donors. Roughly 4.6% of naive CD4 clonotypes were common to a handful of donors. All-four-donor shared clonotypes had higher generation probabilities than non-shared clonotypes did. Tissues were not sampled, only blood, and their repertoires likely differ.

V was cut by 6 bases and J by 1 base, with 13 bases left in between. This CDR3 spans 14 amino acids. Germline CDR1 reads MNHNS; CDR2 reads SASEGT. The chain links TRBV6-1 to TRBJ2-7; D is possibly TRBD1 (5 bases). The TCR was taken from a young man in good health. Sequenced material: naive CD4+ T cells sorted from blood. Subset in this sample: CD45RA+ positively selected. CDR3 sequence: CASSLGHLSYEQYF. The DNA for the CDR3 is TGTGCCAGCAGCCTAGGACATCTTTCCTACGAGCAGTACTTC.